The 12 T cell receptor beta chains reported below all come from one sample, sequenced in a study of T-cell reconstitution after alpha-beta-depleted transplantation in children. Construction of the TCRbeta library involved unique molecular identifiers. TCRdb reanalysed the PCR reads using MiXCR and keeps one entry per CDR3 protein. The sample consists of about 420,000 distinct CDR3 sequences, 15% to 20% of them appearing once. The sample was PBMCs, mostly from graft donor cells, taken 360 days after TCRalphabeta/CD19-depleted stem cell transplant. These receptor sequences come from a boy younger than two who had a stem cell transplant for Wiskott-Aldrich syndrome, so the T cells may come from the graft donor.

This clonotype was seen only a few times. The chain combines TRBV7-2 with TRBJ2-3; 12 bases fit TRBD2. V was pared by 5 bases and J by 5 bases, with 11 bases of the junction left unmatched. The germline V gene encodes CDR1 SGHTA and CDR2 FQGNSA. This CDR3 comprises 17 residues. The CDR3 region is CASSLSASGRGLDTQYF. For the CDR3, the DNA is TGTGCCAGCAGCCTGAGCGCTAGCGGGAGGGGGCTAGATACGCAGTATTTT. The full variable domain, with the rest looked up from reference TRBV7-2 and TRBJ2-3, is GAGVSQSPSNKVTEKGKDVELRCDPISGHTALYWYRQSLGQGLEFLIYFQGNSAPDKSGLPSDRFSAERTGGSVSTLTIQRTQQEDSAVYLCASSLSASGRGLDTQYFGPGTRLTVL.

The chain recombines TRBV7-9 with TRBJ2-2; 10 bases fit TRBD2. Germline CDR1 reads SEHNR; CDR2 reads FQNEAQ (reference sequence). The ends lost 3 bases at V and 6 bases at J; junction bases unmatched: 4. The CDR3 runs 15 residues. The CDR3 loop is CASSLQREGPGELFF. CDR3 bases: TGTGCCAGCAGCTTGCAGCGGGAGGGCCCCGGGGAGCTGTTTTTT.

The V call is TRBV6-2 or TRBV6-3, the J call TRBJ2-1, with 12 bases that match TRBD1. This CDR3 has 19 amino acids. Germline V lookup: CDR1 MNHEY, CDR2 SVGEGT. The trim removed 2 bases at V and 7 bases at J, leaving 15 bases unmatched. CDR3 sequence reads: CASSYRGTGGGSGPNEQFF. CDR3 DNA sequence: TGTGCCAGCAGTTACCGGGGGACAGGGGGCGGCAGCGGCCCAAATGAGCAGTTCTTC.

This clonotype was counted a few times. The rearrangement uses TRBV5-1 and TRBJ2-2; no reliable D call. Germline-derived CDR1 and CDR2 are SGHRS and YFSETQ. V gave up 0 bases and J gave up 6 bases, with 6 bases separating them. The CDR3 spans 13 residues. Here the CDR3 reads CASSLEAAGELFF. In nucleotides, the CDR3 is TGCGCCAGCAGCTTGGAAGCCGCCGGGGAGCTGTTTTTT.

This clonotype was seen only a few times. This rearrangement joins TRBV5-5 to TRBJ1-1; D is unclear. Germline V lookup: CDR1 SGHKS, CDR2 YYEKEE (reference sequence). Trimming took off 1 base at V and 2 bases at J, with 9 bases between the two ends. This CDR3 is built from 14 residues. CDR3 protein: CASSLSLVNTEAFF. In DNA, the CDR3 is TGTGCCAGCAGCTTGAGCCTTGTAAACACTGAAGCTTTCTTT.

The table lists this clonotype with a few counts. This rearrangement joins TRBV20-1 to TRBJ2-1; D is undetermined. The CDR3 consists of 14 residues. Trimming cost V 6 bases and J 4 bases, with 16 bases left between them. In germline, CDR1 is DFQATT, CDR2 SNEGSKA (reference sequence). This CDR3 reads CSASRLAPYNEQFF. The CDR3 DNA reads TGCAGTGCCTCCCGGTTAGCTCCTTACAATGAGCAGTTCTTC.

The V call is TRBV6-1, the J call TRBJ2-7; 10 bases map to TRBD1. With 7 bases clipped from V and 4 bases from J, the junction kept 7 bases outside the gene matches. The CDR3 totals 14 residues. Germline V gene data show CDR1 as MNHNS and CDR2 as SASEGT. The CDR3 is CASTARTGGYEQYF. CDR3 nucleotides: TGTGCCAGCACCGCCCGGACAGGGGGTTACGAGCAGTACTTC.

In this sample, this clonotype turned up a few times. The chain employs TRBV15 and TRBJ2-1; the D is unclear. The CDR3 consists of 16 residues. The V end lost 2 bases, the J end lost 6 bases, and 17 bases lay between the germline ends. From germline, CDR1 is LNHNV and CDR2 YYDKDF (reference sequence). The CDR3 loop is CATSRQHYWTGNEQFF. CDR3 bases: TGTGCCACCAGCAGACAACACTACTGGACGGGCAATGAGCAGTTCTTC.

This clonotype was observed a few times. The chain uses TRBV5-1 and TRBJ2-1; D is perhaps TRBD2 (6 bases). V was shortened by 0 bases and J by 12 bases, with 19 bases between the two germline ends. The CDR3 runs 15 residues. The germline V gene has CDR1 SGHRS and CDR2 YFSETQ. CDR3 sequence: CASSLELARGSRQFF. CDR3 coding DNA: TGCGCCAGCAGCTTGGAATTAGCCCGGGGGAGTAGGCAGTTCTTC.

The J gene is TRBJ2-2, the V gene TRBV10-3; 8 bases are a match to TRBD2. Germline-derived CDR1 and CDR2 are ENHRY and SYGVKD. CDR3 size: 14 residues. J was trimmed by 3 bases and V by 6 bases; bases with no gene match: 3. CDR3 region: CAISGRAYTGELFF. CDR3 DNA sequence: TGTGCCATCAGCGGGAGGGCCTACACCGGGGAGCTGTTTTTT.

V and J are TRBV12-3 or TRBV12-4 and TRBJ1-5; a weak D match, TRBD1 (5 bases). The length of the CDR3 is 16 residues. V was shortened by 5 bases and J by 4 bases, with 18 bases between the two germline ends. The CDR3 loop is CASSLQGPTFNQPQHF. As DNA, the CDR3 is TGTGCCAGCAGTCTCCAGGGCCCCACTTTTAATCAGCCCCAGCATTTT.

The J gene is TRBJ2-4, the V gene TRBV4-1, with no clear D. This CDR3 has 16 residues. Germline assignment: CDR1 MGHRA and CDR2 YSYEKL. Trimming stripped 2 bases from V and 0 bases from J, with 11 bases between. The CDR3 nucleotides are TGCGCCAGCAGCCAACGACGGCTAGTAGCCAAAAACATTCAGTACTTC. This gives the protein CASSQRRLVAKNIQYF.